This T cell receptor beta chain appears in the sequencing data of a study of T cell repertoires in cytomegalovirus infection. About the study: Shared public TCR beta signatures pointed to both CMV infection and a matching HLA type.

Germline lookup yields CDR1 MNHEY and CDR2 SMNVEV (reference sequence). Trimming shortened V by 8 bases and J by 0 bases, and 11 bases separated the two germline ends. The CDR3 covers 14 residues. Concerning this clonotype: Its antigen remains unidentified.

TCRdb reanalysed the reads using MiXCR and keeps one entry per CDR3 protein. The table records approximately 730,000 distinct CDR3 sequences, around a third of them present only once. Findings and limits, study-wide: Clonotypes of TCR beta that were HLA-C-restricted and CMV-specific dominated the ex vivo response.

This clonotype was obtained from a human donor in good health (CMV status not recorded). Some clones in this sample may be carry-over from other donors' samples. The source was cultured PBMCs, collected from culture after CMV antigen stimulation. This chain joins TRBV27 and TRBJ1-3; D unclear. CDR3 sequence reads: CASRSVGSGNTIYF. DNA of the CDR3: TGTGCCAGCCGCTCGGTTGGCTCTGGAAACACCATATATTTT.